These 28 T cell receptor beta chains share one sample of origin, sequenced in a study of T cells in lung cancer brain metastases. Repertoires were generated with immunoSEQ multiplex PCR, while TCRdb's copy carries only in-frame clones and drops some. The table shows a few thousand clones, with roughly 91% occurring only once. The sequenced sample consisted of tumor tissue from the primary lung tumor. Source of these receptors: a man aged 70 or older with non-small cell lung cancer.

The CDR3 sequence: CASSENQDSGSYNSPLHF. DNA of the CDR3: TGTGCCAGCAGCGAGAATCAGGACAGCGGCTCCTATAATTCACCCCTCCACTTT. The chain has TRBV9 and TRBJ1-6; weak D call: TRBD1 (6 bases). V was shortened by 3 bases and J by 0 bases, with 16 bases between the two germline ends. The germline V gene has CDR1 SGDLS and CDR2 YYNGEE. The CDR3 spans 18 residues.

The V and J genes are TRBV2 and TRBJ1-1; maybe TRBD1 (5 bases). This CDR3 comprises 15 residues. Germline CDR1 and CDR2: SNHLY and FYNNEI. V was shortened by 7 bases and J by 3 bases, with 18 bases between the two germline ends. DNA of the CDR3: TGTGCCAGCAAGTTGGAGGGACTGGGGGACACTGAAGCTTTCTTT. Its protein is CASKLEGLGDTEAFF. The entire variable domain, with the rest obtained from reference TRBV2 and TRBJ1-1, is as follows: EPEVTQTPSHQVTQMGQEVILRCVPISNHLYFYWYRQILGQKVEFLVSFYNNEISEKSEIFDDQFSVERPDGSNFTLKIRSTKLEDSAMYFCASKLEGLGDTEAFFGQGTRLTVV.

The gene calls are TRBV30 and TRBJ1-3; D is perhaps TRBD1 (6 bases). V lost 3 bases, J lost 0 bases, and 15 bases lay in between. The CDR3 consists of 16 residues. The V gene's germline CDR1 is GTSNPN and CDR2 SVGIG (reference sequence). CDR3 bases: TGTGCCTGGAGAGCAAGGGGGGAGCGCTCTGGAAACACCATATATTTT. Translating it yields CAWRARGERSGNTIYF.

The chain has TRBV29-1 and TRBJ2-7; possibly TRBD2 for D (7 bases). The CDR3 covers 13 residues. Per the germline V gene, CDR1 is SQVTM and CDR2 is ANQGSEA. Trimming stripped 4 bases from V and 3 bases from J, with 13 bases between. The CDR3 is CSVVGGGRYEQYF. The DNA for the CDR3 is TGCAGCGTTGTGGGAGGGGGTCGCTACGAGCAGTACTTC.

The V and J genes are TRBV7-8 and TRBJ1-4; no clear D. V lost 3 bases, J lost 7 bases, and 15 bases lay in between. The CDR3 extends over 15 amino acids. Germline CDR1 and CDR2: SGHVS and FQNEAQ. As DNA, the CDR3 is TGTGCCAGCAGCTTGCGGAGGCCCAAGGTTGAAAAACTGTTTTTT. This translates into CASSLRRPKVEKLFF.

The chain links TRBV2 to TRBJ1-5; D might be TRBD1 (5 bases). This CDR3 comprises 15 residues. V lost 6 bases, J lost 4 bases, and 16 bases lay in between. In germline, CDR1 is SNHLY, CDR2 FYNNEI. The CDR3 loop reads CASSAGPKGNQPQHF. DNA for the CDR3: TGTGCCAGCAGCGCGGGACCCAAGGGGAATCAGCCCCAGCATTTT.

This clone was observed a few times. This chain links TRBV5-4 with TRBJ2-7; D gene uncertain. This CDR3 spans 13 amino acids. Trimming shortened V by 0 bases and J by 1 base, and 5 bases separated the two germline ends. Germline CDR1 is SGHNT and CDR2 is YYREEE (reference sequence). In DNA, the CDR3 is TGTGCCAGCAGCTTGGACACTTCCTACGAGCAGTACTTC. Translation: CASSLDTSYEQYF.

The chain joins TRBV29-1 to TRBJ1-3; D is perhaps TRBD1 (6 bases). Deletions cut 4 bases from V and 0 bases from J, with 13 bases between. The CDR3 sequence is 15 residues long. Germline CDR1 reads SQVTM; CDR2 reads ANQGSEA. The CDR3 bases are TGCAGCGTTGTCGGGGGCCTGACCTCTGGAAACACCATATATTTT. This translates into CSVVGGLTSGNTIYF.

The V and J genes are TRBV18 and TRBJ2-4, with D uncertain. The CDR3 spans 15 residues. Trimming left V 0 bases short and J 0 bases short, with 6 bases between. Germline V gene data show CDR1 as KGHSH and CDR2 as LQKENI. The CDR3 nucleotides are TGTGCCAGCTCACCACCCCAGCTAGCCAAAAACATTCAGTACTTC. It yields the protein CASSPPQLAKNIQYF.

The rearrangement uses TRBV5-1 and TRBJ2-1; no clear D gene. The CDR3 has 14 amino acids. Trimming stripped 4 bases from V and 6 bases from J, with 14 bases between. Looked up from germline, CDR1 is SGHRS and CDR2 is YFSETQ. The CDR3, as DNA: TGCGCCAGCAGCCCTGGTTCCGGGTTCAATGAGCAGTTCTTC. Its protein is CASSPGSGFNEQFF.

The chain couples TRBV5-4 to TRBJ2-5, with TRBD1 matching over 7 bases. V dropped 5 bases and J dropped 1; count of bases not matched to a gene: 17. This CDR3 has 18 amino acids. Per the germline V gene, CDR1 is SGHNT and CDR2 is YYREEE (reference sequence). The CDR3 spells CASSPRPSGTALQETQYF. The DNA of the CDR3 is TGTGCCAGCAGTCCCCGGCCCTCGGGGACAGCGCTCCAAGAGACCCAGTACTTC.

CDR3 protein: CASSLTGSREQYF. The CDR3 DNA reads TGCGCCAGCAGCTTGACAGGGTCGAGAGAGCAGTACTTC. The J gene is TRBJ2-7, the V gene TRBV5-1; perhaps TRBD1 as D (6 bases). The CDR3 contains 13 residues. Germline loops: CDR1 SGHRS, CDR2 YFSETQ. Trimming took off 1 base at V and 7 bases at J, with 12 bases between the two ends.

The chain employs TRBV19 and TRBJ2-1, with 7 bases matching TRBD1. The V gene end was trimmed by 7 bases and the J gene end by 5 bases; junction bases not matched to a gene: 5. Germline V CDR1 and CDR2: LNHDA, SQIVND (reference sequence). CDR3 length: 13 residues. DNA for the CDR3: TGTGCCAGTAAGGACAGGTTGAACAATGAGCAGTTCTTC. Translation gives CASKDRLNNEQFF.

The V call is TRBV5-1, the J call TRBJ2-2; D ambiguous. The CDR3 runs 13 residues. The V and J ends lost 0 bases and 5 bases respectively, with 5 bases between them. Germline values: CDR1 SGHRS, CDR2 YFSETQ. The CDR3 bases are TGCGCCAGCAGCTTGGTACGGACCGGGGAGCTGTTTTTT. Its protein is CASSLVRTGELFF.

This clone occurred once. The CDR3 coding sequence is TGCGCCAGCAGCCCGAGTGGGGGATCCTACAATGAGCAGTTCTTC. Residues: CASSPSGGSYNEQFF. The chain joins TRBV5-1 to TRBJ2-1; the D call may be TRBD1 or TRBD2 (5 bases each). The CDR3 runs 15 residues. V was shortened by 4 bases and J by 1 base, with 12 bases between the two germline ends. Looked up from germline, CDR1 is SGHRS and CDR2 is YFSETQ. The full variable domain, with the rest looked up from reference TRBV5-1 and TRBJ2-1, is KAGVTQTPRYLIKTRGQQVTLSCSPISGHRSVSWYQQTPGQGLQFLFEYFSETQRNKGNFPGRFSGRQFSNSRSEMNVSTLELGDSALYLCASSPSGGSYNEQFFGPGTRLTVL.

As DNA, the CDR3 is TGTGCCAGCTGTGATTATCATCCCACACAAAGTCGGGCCAACGTCCTGACTTTC. Protein: CASCDYHPTQSRANVLTF. The rearrangement joins TRBV5-5 to TRBJ2-6; no firm D call. The CDR3 covers 18 residues. CDR1 and CDR2 (germline): SGHKS, YYEKEE (reference sequence). V was cut by 7 bases and J by 5 bases, with 25 bases left in between.

This chain links TRBV5-6 with TRBJ2-7; TRBD1 aligns across 9 bases. Germline lookup yields CDR1 SGHDT and CDR2 YYEEEE. V shed 4 bases, J shed 4 bases, and the junction held 6 bases outside the gene matches. This CDR3 region has 14 residues. The CDR3 bases are TGTGCCAGCAGCCGACCGGGACAGGGTTACGAGCAGTACTTC. Translating gives CASSRPGQGYEQYF.

This chain uses TRBV27 with TRBJ2-7; 7 bases fit TRBD1. Germline V gene sequence: CDR1 MNHEY, CDR2 SMNVEV (reference sequence). Trimming removed 1 base from V and 5 bases from J; junction bases left unmatched: 5. The CDR3 has 14 amino acids. DNA for the CDR3: TGTGCCAGCAGTTTATTAGGGCAGGGGGACGAGCAGTACTTC. Its translation is CASSLLGQGDEQYF.

The gene calls are TRBV5-8 and TRBJ2-3; tentative D call: TRBD1 (5 bases). Per germline, CDR1 SGHTS and CDR2 YDEGEE. Trimming removed 4 bases from V and 3 bases from J, with 15 bases in between. The CDR3 has 15 residues. The CDR3 DNA follows: TGTGCCAGCAGCGCCAGGGTAGTGAAGACAGATACGCAGTATTTT. Translating gives CASSARVVKTDTQYF. Variable domain in full (rest from reference TRBV5-8 and TRBJ2-3): EAGVTQSPTHLIKTRGQQATLRCSPISGHTSVYWYQQALGLGLQFLLWYDEGEERNRGNFPPRFSGRQFPNYSSELNVNALELEDSALYLCASSARVVKTDTQYFGPGTRLTVL.

The rearrangement joins TRBV5-1 to TRBJ1-1; possibly TRBD1 for D (5 bases). V lost 4 bases to trimming and J lost 3 bases, with 13 bases between them. The CDR3 spans 14 residues. Germline CDR1 and CDR2: SGHRS and YFSETQ. Here the CDR3 DNA reads TGCGCCAGCAGCCTGTCGGGGGGGTACACTGAAGCTTTCTTT. Translation: CASSLSGGYTEAFF.

The sample holds one count of this clone. V gene TRBV7-9 combines with J gene TRBJ2-2, with D hard to call. The germline V gene encodes CDR1 SEHNR and CDR2 FQNEAQ (reference sequence). The V and J ends lost 8 bases and 0 bases respectively, with 10 bases between them. The length of the CDR3 is 14 residues. The CDR3 bases are TGTGCCAGCGGAACCGATACGAACACCGGGGAGCTGTTTTTT. Translating it yields CASGTDTNTGELFF.

This sequence joins TRBV7-2 and TRBJ2-1, with a tentative D call TRBD2 (5 bases). This CDR3 spans 14 amino acids. Germline assignment: CDR1 SGHTA and CDR2 FQGNSA. V gave up 4 bases and J gave up 4 bases, with 11 bases separating them. CDR3 sequence reads: CASSSDSSYNEQFF. CDR3 DNA: TGTGCCAGCAGCTCGGACTCCTCATACAATGAGCAGTTCTTC.

V gene TRBV7-9 combines with J gene TRBJ2-5; the match to TRBD1 covers 11 bases. The CDR3 totals 16 residues. With V trimmed by 3 bases and J by 0 bases, 3 bases remained unmatched. Germline V CDR1 and CDR2: SEHNR, FQNEAQ (reference sequence). DNA for the CDR3: TGTGCCAGCAGCTTTGGGACAGGGGGGTACCAAGAGACCCAGTACTTC. It codes for CASSFGTGGYQETQYF.

This CDR3 reads CAWRLDANTEAFF. DNA of the CDR3: TGTGCCTGGAGGTTGGACGCTAACACTGAAGCTTTCTTT. This sequence joins TRBV30 and TRBJ1-1; the D is unclear. The germline V gene encodes CDR1 GTSNPN and CDR2 SVGIG (reference sequence). Trimming shortened V by 3 bases and J by 2 bases, and 10 bases separated the two germline ends. The CDR3 is 13 residues long.

This rearrangement joins TRBV9 to TRBJ1-6; no firm D call. This CDR3 is 14 amino acids long. Deletions cut 4 bases from V and 6 bases from J, with 11 bases between. Germline CDR1 SGDLS, CDR2 YYNGEE. CDR3 protein: CASSTRDGNSPLHF. CDR3 bases: TGTGCCAGCAGCACTCGAGACGGTAATTCACCCCTCCACTTT.

The chain recombines TRBV5-1 with TRBJ1-2, with 11 bases aligning to TRBD1. Germline values: CDR1 SGHRS, CDR2 YFSETQ. The V and J ends lost 4 bases and 4 bases, in that order; junction bases with no gene match: 3. The CDR3 extends over 14 amino acids. The CDR3 spells CASSDGTGGYGYTF. CDR3 DNA: TGCGCCAGCAGCGACGGGACAGGGGGCTATGGCTACACCTTC. The complete variable domain, with remaining parts taken from reference TRBV5-1 and TRBJ1-2, reads KAGVTQTPRYLIKTRGQQVTLSCSPISGHRSVSWYQQTPGQGLQFLFEYFSETQRNKGNFPGRFSGRQFSNSRSEMNVSTLELGDSALYLCASSDGTGGYGYTFGSGTRLTVV.

This chain links TRBV5-6 with TRBJ1-5; D remains ambiguous. CDR3 size: 13 residues. The ends were cut back, 4 bases at V and 4 bases at J, with 9 bases in the middle. The germline V gene has CDR1 SGHDT and CDR2 YYEEEE. CDR3 in amino acids: CASSTRRNQPQHF. The CDR3 DNA is TGTGCCAGCAGCACCAGAAGAAATCAGCCCCAGCATTTT.

This rearrangement joins TRBV18 to TRBJ1-4; D unresolved. V was clipped by 6 bases and J by 5 bases, with 10 bases between them. CDR1 is KGHSH, CDR2 LQKENI, per germline. This CDR3 region has 13 residues. The DNA of the CDR3 is TGTGCCAGCTCGCCGGGAAGGAATGAAAAACTGTTTTTT. Amino acid sequence: CASSPGRNEKLFF.